This T cell receptor beta chain was captured in a study of technical replicates of blood from a few donors. This table comes from immunoSEQ multiplex PCR, and its TCRdb copy is limited to in-frame clones, with some not included. Among 14,000 or so clones listed, approximately 88% were seen once. V shed 3 bases and J 5 bases; nucleotides not matched to a gene: 11. Germline CDR1 reads KGHSH; CDR2 reads LQKENI. The CDR3 totals 17 residues. The sequence was obtained from a human donor in good health. The chain joins TRBV18 to TRBJ2-3; 10 bases are shared with TRBD1. The sequenced sample was PBMCs. The CDR3 loop reads CASSPVDRGLSGDTQYF. As DNA, the CDR3 is TGTGCCAGCTCACCCGTTGACAGGGGGCTATCAGGAGATACGCAGTATTTT.